One TCR beta chain is described in this entry. Surgery without prior neoadjuvant therapy was the treatment of the selected pancreatic ductal adenocarcinoma patients. The assay was immunoSEQ multiplex PCR, and TCRdb's table has in-frame clones only and misses some. Of some 5,000 clones in the sample, 70% to 90% were seen once. This record belongs to a study of T cells in pancreatic ductal adenocarcinoma. Trimming pared 5 bases from V and 1 base from J, leaving 13 bases between. The CDR3 runs 14 residues. Germline loops: CDR1 SGHRS, CDR2 YFSETQ. The receptor was derived from a human donor with pancreatic ductal adenocarcinoma. The chain couples TRBV5-1 to TRBJ2-7; D is possibly TRBD1 or TRBD2 (5 bases each). The specimen was pancreatic tumor tissue. CDR3 coding DNA: TGCGCCAGCAGGAGAGGGGACGGATCCTACGAGCAGTACTTC. Protein product: CASRRGDGSYEQYF.